The following is a T cell receptor (beta chain) sequence with its context. The entry originates in a study of cytomegalovirus exposure and HLA in healthy donors. PCR primers comprised 60 Vbeta and 13 Jbeta primers. Repertoires were generated with immunoSEQ multiplex PCR, while TCRdb's copy carries only in-frame clones and drops some. The sample shows over 150,000 clones, roughly 76% of them seen only once. V was pared by 8 bases and J by 0 bases, with 5 bases of the junction left unmatched. CDR3 length: 16 amino acids. Germline CDR1 is SEHNR and CDR2 is FQNEAQ (reference sequence). V gene TRBV7-9 combines with J gene TRBJ2-2; TRBD2 agrees at 11 bases. The sequencing input was PBMCs. The receptor was derived from a woman in her forties or fifties in good health and CMV-seronegative. DNA for the CDR3: TGTGCCAGCCCCCTAGCGGGGGGTTCGAACACCGGGGAGCTGTTTTTT. Its protein product is CASPLAGGSNTGELFF.